This TCR beta chain came from a study of T cell responses to AZD1222 COVID-19 vaccine. This CDR3 region has 11 residues. Regarding the study as a whole: CD4 TCRs linked to vaccination spanned spike, dominating at 160-218 and 743-854. Among spike-specific TCRs, nearly half reportedly target unmutated variant regions. Donors in the cohort were predominantly white British and more often female, and clonal diversity was possibly underestimated. Once two AZD1222 doses were given, Spike-specific TCR breadth and depth went up.

Produced via immunoSEQ multiplex PCR; TCRdb's table is partial and in-frame only. The sample shows around 150,000 clones, approximately 88% of them seen only once. Of note for this clone: Antigen unknown.

The source material was peripheral blood, sampled on day 0 of MenACWY control vaccination. The chain couples TRBV21-1 to TRBJ1-2. TRBV21-1 is marked as a pseudogene. This sequence was found in an adult in good health. CDR3 nucleotides: TGTGCCAGCAGCCTCGGGGACGGCTACACCTTC. Translated: CASSLGDGYTF.